This entry lists 10 T cell receptor beta chains sequenced from one sample in a study of T-cell memory formation after mild COVID-19 (dated by TCRdb to about 2021). Libraries were constructed by 5' RACE. The sequencer was an Illumina NovaSeq 6000. TCRdb reanalyzed the raw reads on its own, using fastp at Q25 for trimming and MiXCR for clone calling, and kept in-frame beta chains. Merged by CDR3 protein, the rows form single entries marked with the most common genes and DNA. Within this sample are some 250,000 distinct CDR3 sequences, with roughly a tenth of them counted one time only. Around 21% of the sample comes from the top ten. The sequencing sample was made of PBMCs or a T cell subset sorted from them (not recorded which). The origin of the receptors is a young man who had mild COVID-19 (a few samples of this study predate the infection). The sample titles of this study are shuffled in the database, so cell type and time point are left out; the donor was told from shared clones.

The chain employs TRBV7-8 and TRBJ2-1; D unclear. The CDR3 has 17 amino acids. V lost 1 base to trimming and J lost 0 bases, with 13 bases between them. Looked up from germline, CDR1 is SGHVS and CDR2 is FQNEAQ. The CDR3 DNA reads TGTGCCAGCAGCTTAGGGACGGTCCCAGGCTCCTACAATGAGCAGTTCTTC. This gives the protein CASSLGTVPGSYNEQFF.

The V gene is TRBV19, the J gene TRBJ2-3, with 8 bases matching TRBD2. Germline values: CDR1 LNHDA, CDR2 SQIVND (reference sequence). V lost 6 bases to trimming and J lost 1 base; unmatched junction nucleotides: 9. The CDR3 runs to 16 residues. The CDR3 nucleotides are TGTGCCAGTAGCCCTGGGGTTAGCGGGGGCACAGATACGCAGTATTTT. Its translation: CASSPGVSGGTDTQYF.

This clonotype was detected a few times. The chain joins TRBV4-2 to TRBJ1-2; 10 bases agree with TRBD1. CDR3 length: 17 residues. Germline CDR1 reads LGHNA; CDR2 reads YNFKEQ. J was trimmed by 2 bases and V by 6 bases; bases with no gene match: 12. The CDR3, as DNA: TGTGCCAGCAGTCCAGAAGCCGGGACAGGGGCAAACTATGGCTACACCTTC. Its protein product is CASSPEAGTGANYGYTF.

The V gene is TRBV5-1, the J gene TRBJ1-6; D gene uncertain. From germline, CDR1 is SGHRS and CDR2 YFSETQ. This CDR3 has 15 residues. V lost 0 bases to trimming and J lost 7 bases, with 11 bases between them. The CDR3 region has the DNA TGCGCCAGCAGCTTGGCCGGGGTCTGGAATTCACCCCTCCACTTT. This translates into CASSLAGVWNSPLHF.

V gene TRBV7-3 combines with J gene TRBJ2-3, with 8 bases aligning to TRBD1. The germline gives CDR1 SGHTA, CDR2 FQGTGA. CDR3 size: 15 residues. Germline trimming cut 5 bases from V and 4 bases from J; bases unmatched to any gene: 8. CDR3 sequence (DNA): TGTGCCAGCAGCCAGGGACAGGTCGGGCCAGATACGCAGTATTTT. Amino acids: CASSQGQVGPDTQYF.

This clonotype has just a few counts. V usage is TRBV5-1 and J usage is TRBJ1-5; the match to TRBD1 covers 9 bases. Germline CDR1 reads SGHRS; CDR2 reads YFSETQ. There are 15 residues in the CDR3. V gave up 7 bases and J gave up 6 bases; unmatched junction bases: 11. The CDR3 region is CASAPGQGGIQPQHF. DNA for the CDR3: TGCGCCAGCGCGCCGGGACAGGGAGGGATTCAGCCCCAGCATTTT.

The chain combines TRBV12-3 or TRBV12-4 with TRBJ1-2; TRBD1 aligns across 11 bases. The V gene end was trimmed by 3 bases and the J gene end by 5 bases; junction bases not matched to a gene: 8. This CDR3 is built from 16 residues. CDR3 sequence reads: CASSFRTGGLVYGYTF. The CDR3 DNA reads TGTGCCAGCAGTTTTCGGACAGGGGGCTTGGTTTATGGCTACACCTTC.

The table lists this clonotype with a few counts. This rearrangement joins TRBV5-1 to TRBJ2-5; D unclear. The CDR3 is made up of 17 amino acids. The ends were cut back, 1 base at V and 2 bases at J, with 18 bases in the middle. CDR1 is SGHRS and CDR2 is YFSETQ in the germline V gene. The CDR3 DNA is TGCGCCAGCAGCTTGTGGTGGCGGTTTGACATTCAAGAGACCCAGTACTTC. This translates into CASSLWWRFDIQETQYF.

This clonotype was found a few times. The chain links TRBV6-2 or TRBV6-3 to TRBJ2-5; D is tentatively TRBD1 or TRBD2 (5 bases each). V lost 0 bases to trimming and J lost 7 bases, with 6 bases between them. Per the germline V gene, CDR1 is MNHEY and CDR2 is SVGEGT. This CDR3 contains 12 residues. The CDR3 DNA sequence: TGTGCCAGCAGTTACTCAGGGACGACCCAGTACTTC. Residues: CASSYSGTTQYF.

V is TRBV9 and J is TRBJ1-1; D uncertain. The V and J ends lost 2 bases and 2 bases respectively, with 13 bases between them. The germline V gene encodes CDR1 SGDLS and CDR2 YYNGEE. This CDR3 is built from 15 residues. The CDR3 DNA reads as TGTGCCAGCAGCGTGGAGGCCTCGTTAAACACTGAAGCTTTCTTT. Translation gives CASSVEASLNTEAFF.